The 17 T cell receptor beta chains in this list originate from one sample, sequenced in a study of cytomegalovirus exposure and HLA in healthy donors. Vbeta (60) and Jbeta (13) primers were used in the PCR. The repertoire was sequenced with immunoSEQ multiplex PCR; TCRdb's copy has only in-frame clones and lacks some. The sample includes approximately 160,000 clones, roughly 79% of them seen just once. Sequencing input: PBMCs. These receptors originate from a man between 18 and 29 years old in good health and CMV-seropositive.

This rearrangement joins TRBV7-6 to TRBJ1-3; D ambiguous. V was cut by 2 bases and J by 0 bases, with 8 bases left in between. The germline V gene encodes CDR1 SGHVS and CDR2 FNYEAQ. The CDR3 runs 15 residues. The DNA for the CDR3 is TGTGCCAGCAGCTTATGGTCCAGCTCTGGAAACACCATATATTTT. Translated, it gives CASSLWSSSGNTIYF.

This chain links TRBV7-9 with TRBJ2-5; D gene unclear. Germline assignment: CDR1 SEHNR and CDR2 FQNEAQ (reference sequence). There are 12 residues in the CDR3. Trimming left V 5 bases short and J 2 bases short, with 6 bases between. The CDR3: CASSQAQETQYF. DNA of the CDR3: TGTGCCAGCAGCCAGGCTCAAGAGACCCAGTACTTC.

The V and J genes are TRBV2 and TRBJ2-3; 8 nucleotides agree with TRBD1. Trimming removed 8 bases from V and 5 bases from J; junction bases left unmatched: 9. Germline values: CDR1 SNHLY, CDR2 FYNNEI. This CDR3 has 14 amino acids. CDR3 sequence reads: CASEDRAFQDTQYF. The CDR3 region has the DNA TGTGCCAGCGAGGACAGGGCTTTTCAAGATACGCAGTATTTT.

As concerns this clone: At the DNA level, this CDR3 is encoded by other sequences in the same sample as well. The V and J genes are TRBV13 and TRBJ1-1, with D tentatively TRBD1 (6 bases). Germline V CDR1 and CDR2: PRHDT, FYEKMQ (reference sequence). There are 13 residues in the CDR3. The V gene lost 0 bases and the J gene lost 5 bases, with 7 bases spanning the gap. DNA of the CDR3: TGTGCCAGCAGCTTAGGGAGGGGGACTGAAGCTTTCTTT. Translated: CASSLGRGTEAFF.

V usage is TRBV5-8 and J usage is TRBJ2-7, with D possibly matching TRBD1 (6 bases). The germline CDR1 and CDR2 sequences are SGHTS and YDEGEE. V gave up 0 bases and J gave up 1 base, with 8 bases separating them. CDR3 length: 14 amino acids. The DNA of the CDR3 is TGTGCCAGCAGCTTGGATAGGGGGTCCTACGAGCAGTACTTC. Protein: CASSLDRGSYEQYF.

The V call is TRBV7-8, the J call TRBJ1-2; no clear D gene. Trimming shortened V by 2 bases and J by 4 bases, and 11 bases separated the two germline ends. From germline, CDR1 is SGHVS and CDR2 FQNEAQ. The CDR3 is made up of 14 amino acids. CDR3 bases: TGTGCCAGCAGCTTATCCCCGGAGTCCTATGGCTACACCTTC. This translates into CASSLSPESYGYTF.

A word on this clone: The junction departs from germline at one end; a sequencing error may be responsible. This chain connects TRBV4-3 to TRBJ2-1; possible D gene TRBD2, 5 bases. This CDR3 has 13 residues. Germline values: CDR1 LGHNA, CDR2 YSLEER. CDR3 sequence (DNA): TGCGCCAGCGGCCAAGATCCGGGGATTGAGCAGTTCTTC. Translated, it gives CASGQDPGIEQFF.

The chain recombines TRBV5-1 with TRBJ2-7; TRBD2 might be the D (6 bases). The V gene lost 0 bases and the J gene lost 7 bases, with 11 bases spanning the gap. CDR1 is SGHRS, CDR2 YFSETQ, per germline. The CDR3 has 13 residues. The DNA of the CDR3 is TGCGCCAGCAGCTTGGTTGGGGCGGGGGAGCAGTACTTC. It codes for CASSLVGAGEQYF.

J is TRBJ2-3 and V is TRBV14, with a weak D call TRBD1 (5 bases). Germline values: CDR1 SGHDN, CDR2 FVKESK. CDR3 length equals 15 residues. Trimming cost V 0 bases and J 6 bases, with 13 bases left between them. CDR3 protein: CASSQEARVVDTQYF. The CDR3 region has the DNA TGTGCCAGCAGCCAAGAGGCCAGGGTGGTGGATACGCAGTATTTT.

The chain couples TRBV7-9 to TRBJ1-1; D not resolved. Trimming removed 2 bases from V and 0 bases from J, with 10 bases in between. CDR3 length: 15 amino acids. CDR1 is SEHNR and CDR2 is FQNEAQ in the germline V gene (reference sequence). CDR3 in amino acids: CASSLPLPMNTEAFF. As DNA, the CDR3 is TGTGCCAGCAGCTTACCCCTTCCTATGAACACTGAAGCTTTCTTT.

This sequence joins TRBV30 and TRBJ1-1, with unresolved D. Germline assignment: CDR1 GTSNPN and CDR2 SVGIG (reference sequence). This CDR3 region has 14 residues. Trimming pared 5 bases from V and 5 bases from J, leaving 18 bases between. CDR3 sequence (DNA): TGTGCCTGGGCCCACGGAACATTCGGGACTGAAGCTTTCTTT. It is translated as CAWAHGTFGTEAFF.

This clone was seen more than once but under ten times. The chain carries TRBV30 and TRBJ2-4, with no clear D. V was cut by 3 bases and J by 9 bases, with 9 bases left in between. This CDR3 comprises 11 residues. Germline-derived CDR1 and CDR2 are GTSNPN and SVGIG (reference sequence). In DNA, the CDR3 is TGTGCCTGGAGGCGCGAGGCCATTCAGTACTTC. Encoded protein: CAWRREAIQYF.

The chain recombines TRBV10-2 with TRBJ2-1, with 8 bases lining up with TRBD2. The germline gives CDR1 WSHSY, CDR2 SAAADI. The V and J ends lost 6 bases and 4 bases, in that order; junction bases with no gene match: 11. The length of the CDR3 is 16 residues. The CDR3 coding sequence is TGCGCCAGCAGACCGATACTAGCGGACACTTACAATGAGCAGTTCTTC. Translation: CASRPILADTYNEQFF.

This chain joins TRBV7-8 and TRBJ2-3; D is perhaps TRBD2 (6 bases). Germline V lookup: CDR1 SGHVS, CDR2 FQNEAQ. This CDR3 comprises 15 residues. V was trimmed by 6 bases and J by 2 bases, leaving 15 bases between them. CDR3 bases: TGTGCCAGCAGACCGACTAGTGGGAACACAGATACGCAGTATTTT. Protein sequence: CASRPTSGNTDTQYF.

A single count supports this clone. The CDR3 protein is CASSLGGDQEAFF. As DNA, the CDR3 is TGTGCCAGCAGCTTAGGGGGGGATCAGGAAGCTTTCTTT. The rearrangement links TRBV11-1 to TRBJ1-1; tentatively, D is TRBD1 (5 bases). CDR3 length: 13 amino acids. The germline V and J ends were trimmed by 1 base and 8 bases, with 11 bases remaining between them. Germline CDR1 and CDR2: SGHAT and FQDESV (reference sequence).

This chain links TRBV5-8 with TRBJ2-1; TRBD1 is a possible D gene (5 bases). CDR3 length equals 15 residues. Germline CDR1 is SGHTS and CDR2 is YDEGEE. Trimming cost V 2 bases and J 2 bases, with 11 bases left between them. CDR3 in amino acids: CASSLARAPYNEQFF. DNA for the CDR3: TGTGCCAGCAGCTTAGCCAGGGCCCCCTACAATGAGCAGTTCTTC. Combining the CDR3 with reference TRBV5-8 and TRBJ2-1 gives the whole variable domain EAGVTQSPTHLIKTRGQQATLRCSPISGHTSVYWYQQALGLGLQFLLWYDEGEERNRGNFPPRFSGRQFPNYSSELNVNALELEDSALYLCASSLARAPYNEQFFGPGTRLTVL.

The chain has TRBV18 and TRBJ1-5, with a possible D match to TRBD1 (6 bases). The CDR3 runs 15 residues. Trimming removed 3 bases at V and 5 bases at J, with 14 bases between. Looked up from germline, CDR1 is KGHSH and CDR2 is LQKENI. The CDR3 sequence is CASSPSQGFDQPQHF. DNA of the CDR3: TGTGCCAGCTCACCGTCACAGGGATTTGATCAGCCCCAGCATTTT.